The clone carrying this T cell receptor beta chain was counted only a few times. Its antigen remains unknown. PCR involved 60 Vbeta and 13 Jbeta primers. Some clones are missing from TCRdb's copy, which holds only in-frame ones; the method was immunoSEQ multiplex PCR. Here the sample spans under 130,000 clones, 65% to 90% being singletons. This specimen comes from a study of cytomegalovirus exposure and HLA in healthy donors. Findings and caveats of the study: A later analysis reportedly found that, within productive TCRs, an Asian-associated ancestry cluster had fewer N-insertions than the mean observed across the roughly 670 donors. Despite most TCR sequences being rare, some public TCRs occurred in many donors.

The germline V gene has CDR1 SEHNR and CDR2 FQNEAQ (reference sequence). CDR3 length: 14 amino acids. The V gene lost 5 bases and the J gene lost 4 bases, with 12 bases spanning the gap. This sequence joins TRBV7-9 and TRBJ2-1; TRBD2 is a possible D gene (5 bases). What was sequenced was PBMCs. This sequence was found in a man aged 25 to 40 in good health and CMV-seropositive. As DNA, the CDR3 is TGTGCCAGCAGCCCCGGGATCCGATACAATGAGCAGTTCTTC. Translating it yields CASSPGIRYNEQFF.